This T cell receptor beta chain emerged from a study of blood T cell repertoires in COVID-19. Overall study: PBMCs, B-cell-depleted T cells, or T cells were the source of the cDNA or gDNA that made up the material.

Study processing details: Nucleated cell number was recorded as an estimate derived from reference gene primer amplification. The data were produced by immunoSEQ multiplex PCR, yet TCRdb's version contains in-frame clones alone and is incomplete. The DNA gave D and trimming, while V, J and clone size come from that table. The sample records under 70,000 clones, around 90% being singletons. This clone was counted only a few times. Trimming took off 6 bases at V and 8 bases at J, with 16 bases between the two ends. CDR3 length: 13 amino acids. Germline values: CDR1 MNHEY, CDR2 SVGAGI. The chain uses TRBV6-5 and TRBJ1-2; D unclear. The receptor was derived from an elderly man with acute or convalescent COVID-19. Sequencing was performed on peripheral blood. CDR3 in DNA: TGTGCCAGCAGCCCCGTTAGTCCGGGGGGCTACACCTTC. It is translated as CASSPVSPGGYTF.